This T cell receptor beta chain came from a study of CD8+CD57+ T cells in acquired aplastic anemia. About the research overall: Roughly 3 ug was the average amount of DNA from sorted CD4+ and CD8+ cells. Points from the study as a whole: Around 27 was the count of CD8+ CDR3 sequences that patients shared with controls.

As regards this clonotype: Its matching antigen is unknown.

V was pared by 8 bases and J by 8 bases, with 12 bases between. The CDR3 sequence is 11 residues long. CDR1 is ENHRY, CDR2 SYGVKD, per germline. Sequenced patients had shown CD8+CD57+ cell expansion by flow cytometry. Every patient presented with severe acquired aplastic anemia. The study profiled TCR beta VDJ and CDR3 using genomic DNA as template. TCRdb called the reads again in MiXCR, with one record for every CDR3 protein. The sample gives approximately 80,000 distinct CDR3 sequences, roughly two thirds of which show up once; 65% to 85% is in the top ten. Specimen: sorted CD4+, CD8+, or CD8+CD57+ T cells (not recorded which) from PBMCs. This sequence joins TRBV10-3 and TRBJ1-1; D gene unclear. The sequence was collected from a human donor with aplastic anemia. The CDR3 DNA is TGTGCCATCTCGAGAGAATCGGAAGCTTTCTTT. This gives the protein CAISRESEAFF.